This TCR beta chain was documented in a study of blood T cell repertoires in COVID-19. Study context: Acute and convalescent COVID-19 specimens originated in the United States, Italy and Spain.

The assay was immunoSEQ multiplex PCR, and TCRdb's table has in-frame clones only and misses some. This table has around 200,000 clones, 80% to 90% appearing once. This clone was observed a single time. The CDR3 is 16 amino acids. Germline-derived CDR1 and CDR2 are MNHEY and SVGEGT. J gave up 2 bases and V 6 bases, and 10 bases lay outside the gene matches. This receptor was taken from a man younger than 40 who had recovered from COVID-19. The sample comprised PBMCs or T cells enriched from blood (not recorded which). J is TRBJ1-3 and V is TRBV6-2 or TRBV6-3, with TRBD1 identical over 7 bases. The CDR3 region has the DNA TGTGCCAGCAGCCGAAATGACAGGGACACTGGAAACACCATATATTTT. Translating it yields CASSRNDRDTGNTIYF.